This is a list of T cell receptor beta chains from one sample in a study of CD8 T cells in ankylosing spondylitis. MiXCR, applied by TCRdb to the 5' RACE reads, yields one record per CDR3 protein. The data show around 480,000 distinct CDR3 sequences, 17% seen once. Input material: blood, either unsorted or a sorted T cell fraction (not recorded which). These receptors originate from a male donor with ankylosing spondylitis. The CDR3 runs from the conserved cysteine through the conserved F or W. A D gene is named only where the DNA matches it firmly. Expanded clones get a size class; other rows say once, few or many, or leave the size out.

clone_size,v_call,j_call,d_call,cdr3_nt,cdr3_aa
few,TRBV6-1,TRBJ2-3,.,TGTGCCAGCAGTCTTGGACAGCTGGCAGATACGCAGTATTTT,CASSLGQLADTQYF
few,TRBV20-1,TRBJ2-7,.,TGCAGTGCTAGAGATCGGCAGGGACTCCCCTACGAGCAGTACTTC,CSARDRQGLPYEQYF
.,TRBV5-1,TRBJ2-7,TRBD1,TGCGCCAGCAGCACCCCGGGACAGGGTGCCCCTAAGGAGCAGTACTTC,CASSTPGQGAPKEQYF
.,TRBV20-1,TRBJ1-1,.,TGCAGTGCTAGATCTCCCCGGGCCAACACTGAAGCTTTCTTT,CSARSPRANTEAFF
.,TRBV2,TRBJ2-1,.,TGTGCCAGCAGTGTCGAGAAAACCAATGAGCAGTTCTTC,CASSVEKTNEQFF
few,TRBV6-5,TRBJ2-2,TRBD1,TGTGCCAGCAGTTACGGGGACAGGGCAACCGGGGAGCTGTTTTTT,CASSYGDRATGELFF
.,TRBV25-1,TRBJ1-5,.,TGTGCCAGCAGTCGACAGGATAATCAGCCCCAGCATTTT,CASSRQDNQPQHF
few,TRBV28,TRBJ1-6,.,TGTGCCAGCATGGGGGGGAATTCACCCCTCCACTTT,CASMGGNSPLHF
.,TRBV7-2,TRBJ2-3,.,TGTGCCAGCAGCCCTCCTAGGGCAGATACGCAGTATTTT,CASSPPRADTQYF
few,TRBV6-1,TRBJ2-7,.,TGTGCCAGCAGTGGGTCTTCCCGTTTCTACGAGCAGTACTTC,CASSGSSRFYEQYF
.,TRBV12-3/TRBV12-4,TRBJ2-5,.,TGTGCCAGCAGTTTAGACGGTCCACAAGAGACCCAGTACTTC,CASSLDGPQETQYF
.,TRBV10-3,TRBJ2-5,.,TGTGCCATCAGTGAAGTGGGGGGGGGCCGATCGGAGACCCAGTACTTC,CAISEVGGGRSETQYF
.,TRBV6-1,TRBJ2-7,.,TGTGCCAGCACCCTCAGAGGGGCAGAATCCCCCCTCTTC,CASTLRGAESPLF
.,TRBV28,TRBJ2-7,TRBD1,TGTGCCAGCAGCCGCGAGCAGACAGGGGAAGACTACGAGCAGTACTTC,CASSREQTGEDYEQYF
.,TRBV18,TRBJ1-4,.,TGTGCCAGCTCACGGTCGGCTAATGAAAAACTGTTTTTT,CASSRSANEKLFF
few,TRBV28,TRBJ2-7,TRBD2,TGTGCCAGCAGTTTATGGGGCCCAGGGACTAGCGGGAGGAAAGCCTACGAGCAGTACTTC,CASSLWGPGTSGRKAYEQYF
few,TRBV19,TRBJ1-2,.,TGTGCCACCTCCTCCGAGCCCACCTATGGCTACACCTTC,CATSSEPTYGYTF
.,TRBV6-5,TRBJ1-2,.,TGTGCCAGCAGTTTTGACGGGAACTATGGCTACACCTTC,CASSFDGNYGYTF
.,TRBV5-1,TRBJ2-5,TRBD2,TGCGCCAGCAGCTTTACTAGCGGGGTCCAAGAGACCCAGTACTTC,CASSFTSGVQETQYF
few,TRBV7-9,TRBJ1-2,TRBD1,TGTGCCAGCAGCCAATGGGGAGGGGGCCGCGGCTACACCTTC,CASSQWGGGRGYTF